This T cell receptor beta chain was captured by sequencing in a study of blood T cell repertoires in COVID-19. On the study more broadly: The samples span acute and convalescent COVID-19 from the United States, Italy and Spain.

With 6 bases removed from V and 3 bases from J, the gap between germline ends came to 14 bases. The germline V gene has CDR1 MNHEY and CDR2 SVGEGT. This CDR3 has 14 residues. The authors' processing: It was from reference gene primer amplification that nucleated cell counts were estimated. The assay was immunoSEQ multiplex PCR, and TCRdb's table has in-frame clones only and misses some. V and J calls and clone size come straight from that table; D and trimming were deduced from the DNA. This table has tens of thousands of clones, around 90% appearing once. Sequencing was done on a sample of peripheral blood. This receptor was identified in a man aged 45 to 65 with active COVID-19. The chain uses TRBV6-2 or TRBV6-3 and TRBJ1-1, with a possible D match to TRBD1 (5 bases). This CDR3 is CASSPVGVDTEAFF. The CDR3, as DNA: TGTGCCAGCAGCCCCGTAGGGGTTGACACTGAAGCTTTCTTT.